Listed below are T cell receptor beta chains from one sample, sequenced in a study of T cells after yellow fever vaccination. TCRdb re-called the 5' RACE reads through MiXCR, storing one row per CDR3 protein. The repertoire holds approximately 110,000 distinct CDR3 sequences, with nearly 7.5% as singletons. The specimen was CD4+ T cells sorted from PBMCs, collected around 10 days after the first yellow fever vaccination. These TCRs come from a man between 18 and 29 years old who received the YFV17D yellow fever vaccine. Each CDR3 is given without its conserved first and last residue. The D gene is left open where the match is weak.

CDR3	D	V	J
ASSSGTGIYEQY	TRBD1	TRBV12-3/TRBV12-4	TRBJ2-7
ASSSTTTTSGPTDTQY	TRBD2	TRBV5-1	TRBJ2-3
ASGPGLPRSEQF	.	TRBV25-1	TRBJ2-1
SARPGGHTDTQY	.	TRBV20-1	TRBJ2-3
AIIGQMGTVAF	.	TRBV10-3	TRBJ1-1
SALGRYGYT	.	TRBV20-1	TRBJ1-2
ASSLATNQETQY	.	TRBV5-1	TRBJ2-5
ASSLAGTGPYGANVLT	TRBD1	TRBV11-1	TRBJ2-6
ASSQVAGASNEKLF	.	TRBV14	TRBJ1-4
ASSSAISSYNEQF	.	TRBV7-6	TRBJ2-1